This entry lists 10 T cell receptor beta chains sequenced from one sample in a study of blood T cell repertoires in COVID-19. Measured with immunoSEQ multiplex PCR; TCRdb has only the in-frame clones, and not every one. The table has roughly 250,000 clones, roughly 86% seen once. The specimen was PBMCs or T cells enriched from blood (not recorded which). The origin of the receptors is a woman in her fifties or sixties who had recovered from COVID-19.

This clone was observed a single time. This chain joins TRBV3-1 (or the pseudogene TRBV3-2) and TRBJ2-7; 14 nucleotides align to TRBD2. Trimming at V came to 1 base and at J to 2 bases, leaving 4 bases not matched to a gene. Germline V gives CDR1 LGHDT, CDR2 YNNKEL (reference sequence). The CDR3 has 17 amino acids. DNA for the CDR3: TGTGCCAGCAGCCAAGGACTAGCGGGAGGGCGCGCCTACGAGCAGTACTTC. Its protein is CASSQGLAGGRAYEQYF.

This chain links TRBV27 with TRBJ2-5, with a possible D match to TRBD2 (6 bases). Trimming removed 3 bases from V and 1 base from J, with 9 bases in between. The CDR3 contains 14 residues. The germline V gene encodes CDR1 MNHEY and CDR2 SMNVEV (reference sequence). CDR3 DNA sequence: TGTGCCAGCAGTTTCGGGACTCCCCAAGAGACCCAGTACTTC. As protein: CASSFGTPQETQYF.

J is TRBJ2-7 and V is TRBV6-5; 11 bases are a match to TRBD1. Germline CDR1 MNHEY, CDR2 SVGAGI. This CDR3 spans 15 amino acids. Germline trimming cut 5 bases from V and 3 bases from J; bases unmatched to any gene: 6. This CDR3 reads CASSIIGTGGYEQYF. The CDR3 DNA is TGTGCCAGCAGTATCATAGGGACAGGGGGCTACGAGCAGTACTTC.

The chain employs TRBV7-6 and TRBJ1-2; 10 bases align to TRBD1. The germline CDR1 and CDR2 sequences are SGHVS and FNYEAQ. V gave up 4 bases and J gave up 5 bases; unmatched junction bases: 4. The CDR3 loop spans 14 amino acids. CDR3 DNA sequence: TGTGCCAGCAGCTCATGGGGACAGGGGTATGGCTACACCTTC. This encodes CASSSWGQGYGYTF. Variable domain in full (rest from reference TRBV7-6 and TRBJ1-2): GAGVSQSPRYKVTKRGQDVALRCDPISGHVSLYWYRQALGQGPEFLTYFNYEAQQDKSGLPNDRFSAERPEGSISTLTIQRTEQRDSAMYRCASSSWGQGYGYTFGSGTRLTVV.

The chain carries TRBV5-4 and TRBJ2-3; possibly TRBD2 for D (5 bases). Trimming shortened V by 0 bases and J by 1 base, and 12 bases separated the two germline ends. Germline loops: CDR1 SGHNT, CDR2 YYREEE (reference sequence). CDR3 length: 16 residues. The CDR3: CASSLAVFGGTDTQYF. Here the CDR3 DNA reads TGTGCCAGCAGCTTGGCGGTCTTCGGGGGCACAGATACGCAGTATTTT.

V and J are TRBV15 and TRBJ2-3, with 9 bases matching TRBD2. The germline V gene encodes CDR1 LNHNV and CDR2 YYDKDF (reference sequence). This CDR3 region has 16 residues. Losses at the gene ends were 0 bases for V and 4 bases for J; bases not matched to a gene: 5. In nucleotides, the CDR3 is TGTGCCACCAGCAGAGAGCAGGCGGGGGGGGCAGATACGCAGTATTTT. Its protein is CATSREQAGGADTQYF.

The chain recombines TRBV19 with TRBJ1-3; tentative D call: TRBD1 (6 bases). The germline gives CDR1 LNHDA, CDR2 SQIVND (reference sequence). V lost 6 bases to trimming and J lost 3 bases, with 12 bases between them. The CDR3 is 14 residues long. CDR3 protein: CASRGGAYGNTIYF. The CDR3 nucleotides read TGTGCCAGTAGGGGGGGGGCCTATGGAAACACCATATATTTT.

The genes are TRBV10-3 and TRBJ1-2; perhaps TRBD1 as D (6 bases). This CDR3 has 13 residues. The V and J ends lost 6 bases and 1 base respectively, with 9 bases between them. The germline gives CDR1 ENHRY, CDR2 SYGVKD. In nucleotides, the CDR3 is TGTGCCATCAGCCCGGACAGTAACTATGGCTACACCTTC. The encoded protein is CAISPDSNYGYTF.

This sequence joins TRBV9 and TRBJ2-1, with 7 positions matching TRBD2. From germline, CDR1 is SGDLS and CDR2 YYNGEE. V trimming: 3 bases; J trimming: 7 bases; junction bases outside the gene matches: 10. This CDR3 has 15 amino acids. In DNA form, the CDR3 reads TGTGCCAGCAGCGACCGTCCTAGCGGAGAAAATGAGCAGTTCTTC. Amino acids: CASSDRPSGENEQFF.

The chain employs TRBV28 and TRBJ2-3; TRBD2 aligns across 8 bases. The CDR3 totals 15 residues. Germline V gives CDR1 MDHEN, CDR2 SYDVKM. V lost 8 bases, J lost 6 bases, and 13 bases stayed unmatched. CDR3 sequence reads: CASSSGGPLADTQYF. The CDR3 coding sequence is TGTGCCAGCTCCTCGGGAGGGCCCTTAGCGGATACGCAGTATTTT.